This T cell receptor (beta chain) was profiled in a study of blood T cell repertoires in COVID-19. Study context: COVID-19 samples, acute and convalescent, were from the United States, Italy and Spain. T cells, B-cell-depleted T cells, or PBMCs provided the cDNA or gDNA that served as material.

The CDR3 has 17 amino acids. CDR1 and CDR2 (germline): SGHRS, YFSETQ. V was clipped by 0 bases and J by 1 base, with 16 bases between them. Which cohort a participant joined came from the clinical history participants gave. Assay used: immunoSEQ multiplex PCR; TCRdb lists only in-frame clones, some missing. There are more than 300,000 clones in the sample; around 84% occur only once, and around 4% lies in the top ten. The sequenced sample consisted of PBMCs or T cells enriched from blood (not recorded which). The V and J genes are TRBV5-1 and TRBJ1-1, with a weak D call TRBD1 (6 bases). The origin of this receptor is a man aged 25-45 years who had recovered from COVID-19. The CDR3 DNA reads as TGCGCCAGCAGCTTGGGCAGGGGTATTGGGCCGAACACTGAAGCTTTCTTT. Encoded protein: CASSLGRGIGPNTEAFF.